This T cell receptor beta chain was captured by sequencing in a study of Ad26.COV2.S vaccination and SARS-CoV-2 variants. About this clone itself: Its antigen is undetermined.

Assay used: immunoSEQ multiplex PCR; TCRdb lists only in-frame clones, some missing. In the table there are approximately 400,000 clones, approximately 81% of which are singletons. Described treatment: around 19 received Ad26.COV2.S at low or high dose, single or two shots; 5 received placebo; per-sample allocation not given. Samples were taken on day 63 after the first vaccine or placebo injection. Study-level results: The study found higher spike-specific TCR breadth in vaccine than placebo recipients.

The receptor was derived from a person between 18 and 65 years old who received the Ad26.COV2.S COVID-19 vaccine or a placebo. This specimen consisted of peripheral blood, obtained in a trial of Ad26.COV2.S vaccine versus placebo.

The CDR3, as DNA: TGTGCCAGTAGTAGGACAGGGGTAAAAAAACTGTTTTTT. Translated, it gives CASSRTGVKKLFF. The chain employs TRBV19 and TRBJ1-4; 9 positions agree with TRBD1. CDR1 and CDR2 (germline): LNHDA, SQIVND (reference sequence). Trimming removed 4 bases from V and 9 bases from J; junction bases left unmatched: 3. This CDR3 is built from 13 residues.